The rows below give T cell receptor beta chains drawn from one sample of a study of CD8 T cells in ankylosing spondylitis. MiXCR, applied by TCRdb to the 5' RACE reads, yields one record per CDR3 protein. The sample shows 250,000 or so distinct CDR3 sequences, about 10% of them seen only once. The material sequenced was blood, either unsorted or a sorted T cell fraction (not recorded which). The receptors come from a male donor with ankylosing spondylitis or in good health (not recorded which). CDR3s include the opening cysteine and the closing phenylalanine or tryptophan. Each record gives: CDR3 protein, V gene, CDR3 length.

CDR3aa: CSARGGGITDTQYF
v_gene: TRBV20-1
len: 14

CDR3aa: CASRAISPLYEQYF
v_gene: TRBV6-1
len: 14

CDR3aa: CSARPGLPSETQYF
v_gene: TRBV20-1
len: 14

CDR3aa: CASSLLLWETQYF
v_gene: TRBV7-7
len: 13

CDR3aa: CASSWSDIDTGELFF
v_gene: TRBV5-1
len: 15

CDR3aa: CASRTRWDTQYF
v_gene: TRBV5-1
len: 12

CDR3aa: CASRRDYTDTQYF
v_gene: TRBV5-4
len: 13

CDR3aa: CATSEPGQSTDTQYF
v_gene: TRBV24-1
len: 15

CDR3aa: CASSRAQTDTQYF
v_gene: TRBV6-4
len: 13

CDR3aa: CASSGQPDTQYF
v_gene: TRBV7-2
len: 12

CDR3aa: CASSDGGFTEAFF
v_gene: TRBV5-1
len: 13

CDR3aa: CASSPGQGTYEQYF
v_gene: TRBV18
len: 14

CDR3aa: CASSFPRLAGESYNEQFF
v_gene: TRBV5-1
len: 18

CDR3aa: CSVETGSLAGELFF
v_gene: TRBV29-1
len: 14

CDR3aa: CASSVQGFGYTF
v_gene: TRBV12-3/TRBV12-4
len: 12

CDR3aa: CASSYETFGAHTEAFF
v_gene: TRBV5-1
len: 16

CDR3aa: CASSPALGQSSGANVLTF
v_gene: TRBV11-2
len: 18

CDR3aa: CAISEGSMSGKGTQYF
v_gene: TRBV10-3
len: 16

CDR3aa: CASSLSSSGGSYNEQFF
v_gene: TRBV5-5
len: 17

CDR3aa: CASSSKLAQEPQHF
v_gene: TRBV5-1
len: 14

CDR3aa: CASSPLTGPFSGYTF
v_gene: TRBV6-1
len: 15

CDR3aa: CAYGAGELFF
v_gene: TRBV24-1
len: 10

CDR3aa: CASSSAGTSNEKLFF
v_gene: TRBV6-1
len: 15

CDR3aa: CSAGGRATNIQYF
v_gene: TRBV20-1
len: 13

CDR3aa: CAKEESSYNSPLHF
v_gene: TRBV27
len: 14

CDR3aa: CASSMTGGQETQYF
v_gene: TRBV5-1
len: 14

CDR3aa: CSARPGLSNYGYTF
v_gene: TRBV20-1
len: 14

CDR3aa: CASSQGGQGRTGELFF
v_gene: TRBV3-1
len: 16

CDR3aa: CASSAVPRTGYTF
v_gene: TRBV6-6
len: 13

CDR3aa: CASSLTLAGGYNEQFF
v_gene: TRBV5-1
len: 16

CDR3aa: CASSLKGGRPAPSIEQYF
v_gene: TRBV7-6
len: 18

CDR3aa: CASSTFGQGASRDTEAFF
v_gene: TRBV19
len: 18

CDR3aa: CASSLAGGPSGELFF
v_gene: TRBV12-3/TRBV12-4
len: 15

CDR3aa: CASHPGTYGYTF
v_gene: TRBV6-6
len: 12

CDR3aa: CASSRSGTDTQYF
v_gene: TRBV4-1
len: 13

CDR3aa: CSARGGNEHLEAFF
v_gene: TRBV20-1
len: 14

CDR3aa: CSAEDINYGYTF
v_gene: TRBV29-1
len: 12

CDR3aa: CASSSGLAVRYNEQFF
v_gene: TRBV28
len: 16

CDR3aa: CSVRQYQETQYF
v_gene: TRBV29-1
len: 12

CDR3aa: CASSFQYEQYF
v_gene: TRBV12-3/TRBV12-4
len: 11

CDR3aa: CASSQAPGQETQYF
v_gene: TRBV4-1
len: 14

CDR3aa: CASRYPRRMNTEAFF
v_gene: TRBV27
len: 15

CDR3aa: CASSYSVPNTEAFF
v_gene: TRBV6-5
len: 14

CDR3aa: CASSLTGRITGELFF
v_gene: TRBV27
len: 15

CDR3aa: CASSIGRGANQPQHF
v_gene: TRBV19
len: 15

CDR3aa: CASSSWGDTQYF
v_gene: TRBV5-1
len: 12

CDR3aa: CASSPGRSSGNTIYF
v_gene: TRBV7-8
len: 15

CDR3aa: CSARVRDRAVYEQYF
v_gene: TRBV20-1
len: 15

CDR3aa: CASSSLTGGGNQPQHF
v_gene: TRBV12-3/TRBV12-4
len: 16

CDR3aa: CASSERRREEYNEQFF
v_gene: TRBV25-1
len: 16

CDR3aa: CASNSGGSTDTQYF
v_gene: TRBV10-2
len: 14

CDR3aa: CSGLYSVANTEAFF
v_gene: TRBV20-1
len: 14